This TCR beta chain emerged from a study of blood T cell repertoires in COVID-19. Authors' methods: Estimation of nucleated cell counts relied on the amplification of reference gene primers. Sequencing used immunoSEQ multiplex PCR; TCRdb keeps in-frame clones, though not all of them. Clone size and the V and J calls come from that table; the DNA yielded D and trimming. The sample has some 83,000 clones, roughly 87% seen once. The germline V gene has CDR1 MNHEY and CDR2 SMNVEV (reference sequence). The V and J ends lost 5 bases and 5 bases, in that order; junction bases with no gene match: 13. This CDR3 region has 17 residues.

V gene TRBV27 combines with J gene TRBJ2-5, with 11 nucleotides matching TRBD1. The clonotype was recovered from a man in his fifties or sixties with acute or convalescent COVID-19. Material: peripheral blood. This CDR3 reads CASSREGTGGSQETQYF. Here the CDR3 DNA reads TGTGCCAGCAGTCGGGAGGGGACAGGGGGTTCCCAGGAGACCCAGTACTTC.